Below, 20 T cell receptor beta chains from the same sample are listed, as sequenced in a study of tumor-infiltrating lymphocytes in oesophageal squamous cell carcinoma. Each CDR3 protein is one row after TCRdb ran MiXCR on the PCR reads. The sample lists about 17,000 distinct CDR3 sequences; around 50% were seen once. Material for sequencing was normal esophageal tissue next to the tumor. These receptors were obtained from a female donor with esophageal squamous cell carcinoma.

The genes are TRBV25-1 and TRBJ2-1, with D possibly matching TRBD2 (6 bases). Germline V CDR1 and CDR2: MGHDK, SYGVNS. V lost 6 bases to trimming and J lost 7 bases, with 13 bases between them. The CDR3 consists of 13 residues. The CDR3 DNA follows: TGTGCCAGCAGCGGACTAAACGGTAATGAGCAGTTCTTC. Protein sequence: CASSGLNGNEQFF.

This chain connects TRBV7-4 to TRBJ2-5; TRBD1 or TRBD2 may be the D gene (5 bases each). Germline CDR1 and CDR2: SGHVT and SQSDAQ. Deletions cut 1 base from V and 4 bases from J, with 13 bases between. This CDR3 contains 15 residues. The CDR3 spells CASSLGGSSIETQYF. CDR3 bases: TGTGCCAGCAGCTTAGGGGGGTCTAGTATAGAGACCCAGTACTTC.

This clonotype was detected a few times. This chain uses TRBV7-6 with TRBJ2-3; D ambiguous. The CDR3 covers 14 residues. Trimming stripped 1 base from V and 0 bases from J, with 5 bases between. Germline V gives CDR1 SGHVS, CDR2 FNYEAQ. The CDR3 loop reads CASSLVPSTDTQYF. CDR3 in DNA: TGTGCCAGCAGCTTAGTCCCGAGCACAGATACGCAGTATTTT.

This clonotype has more than one count but fewer than ten. This rearrangement joins TRBV5-6 to TRBJ2-5, with no clear D. The J call may not be correct, given that the DNA end is closer to TRBJ2-7. There are 13 residues in the CDR3. The germline V gene encodes CDR1 SGHDT and CDR2 YYEEEE. CDR3: CASSLAGPYEQYF. CDR3 nucleotides: TGTGCCAGCAGCTTGGCCGGACCCTACGAGCAGTACTTC.

The V gene is TRBV7-2, the J gene TRBJ2-5; 7 bases line up with TRBD1. The length of the CDR3 is 15 residues. J lost 2 bases, V lost 2 bases, and 5 bases had no gene match. Germline V gene data show CDR1 as SGHTA and CDR2 as FQGNSA. The CDR3 nucleotides read TGTGCCAGCAGCTTATCCCGACAGGGACAAGAGACCCAGTACTTC. It is translated as CASSLSRQGQETQYF.

The V call is TRBV15, the J call TRBJ2-3; possible D gene TRBD1, 5 bases. The CDR3 is 13 amino acids. Germline lookup yields CDR1 LNHNV and CDR2 YYDKDF (reference sequence). V was clipped by 3 bases and J by 6 bases, with 10 bases between them. The CDR3, as DNA: TGTGCCACCAGCAGCAGGGTGAGGGATACGCAGTATTTT. Translating it yields CATSSRVRDTQYF.

This clonotype was counted a few times. J is TRBJ2-2 and V is TRBV23-1; 8 nucleotides line up with TRBD1. TRBV23-1 carries the ORF label, with uncertain function. Unmatched junction bases numbered 12, after V lost 10 bases and J lost 5 bases. CDR3 length: 15 residues. CDR3 in amino acids: CAIPTQGANTGELFF. Written as DNA, the CDR3 is TGCGCCATTCCGACCCAGGGGGCTAATACCGGGGAGCTGTTTTTT.

This clonotype was detected ten times or more. A junction boundary mismatches the germline segment, possibly from a read error. J is TRBJ1-2 and V is TRBV7-6, with D maybe TRBD1 (6 bases). Germline V gives CDR1 SGHVS, CDR2 FNYEAQ. The CDR3 totals 14 residues. The CDR3 is CASSIEQGHYGYTF. The CDR3 DNA reads as TGTGCTAGCAGCATTGAACAGGGCCACTATGGCTACACCTTC.

Ten or more counts support this clonotype. V is TRBV14 and J is TRBJ1-1, with a possible D match to TRBD1 (5 bases). Germline values: CDR1 SGHDN, CDR2 FVKESK. The length of the CDR3 is 13 residues. V was trimmed by 4 bases and J by 9 bases, leaving 15 bases between them. CDR3 residues: CASSRLGTPKAFF. DNA for the CDR3: TGTGCCAGCAGCCGATTAGGGACTCCTAAAGCTTTCTTT.

The V call is TRBV7-2, the J call TRBJ2-2; D ambiguous. V dropped 7 bases and J dropped 2 bases, with 8 bases sitting between them. CDR3 length: 13 amino acids. Per the germline V gene, CDR1 is SGHTA and CDR2 is FQGNSA. In DNA form, the CDR3 reads TGTGCCAGCACGGAGCAAAACACCGGGGAGCTGTTTTTT. Its translation is CASTEQNTGELFF.

This rearrangement joins TRBV6-1 to TRBJ2-5; D unclear. The J call may be in error: the DNA end matches TRBJ2-1 better. The CDR3 runs to 14 residues. CDR1 MNHNS and CDR2 SASEGT come from the germline V gene. CDR3 nucleotides: TGTGCCAGCAGTGAACGGGCTAGGACCCATGAGCAGTTCTTC. Protein: CASSERARTHEQFF.

This clonotype has only a few counts. The chain links TRBV28 to TRBJ1-1; D may be TRBD1 (5 bases). Between the trimmed V and J ends, which lost 8 bases and 1 base, there was a span of 20 bases. The length of the CDR3 is 16 residues. Germline assignment: CDR1 MDHEN and CDR2 SYDVKM. The CDR3 nucleotides are TGTGCCAGCGGTCCCCGCGTAGGGGCCCGGAACACTGAAGCTTTCTTT. Translated, it gives CASGPRVGARNTEAFF.

The chain couples TRBV28 to TRBJ1-2; D ambiguous. The J call may be mistaken, given a closer DNA end match to TRBJ2-1. In germline, CDR1 is MDHEN, CDR2 SYDVKM. CDR3 length: 12 residues. CDR3 loop: CARNQNYNEQFF. CDR3 DNA: TGTGCCAGAAATCAAAACTACAATGAGCAGTTCTTC.

The sample holds one count of this clonotype. This chain connects TRBV6-1 to TRBJ2-1; D unclear. CDR3 length: 16 amino acids. The ends were cut back, 1 base at V and 0 bases at J, with 10 bases in the middle. Germline CDR1 MNHNS, CDR2 SASEGT. Here the CDR3 DNA reads TGTGCCAGCAGTGAAGAAGTGGTGAGCTCCTACAATGAGCAGTTCTTC. It encodes CASSEEVVSSYNEQFF.

This clonotype was observed a single time. Just one base apart from a much larger clone, this may be a read error. The rearrangement links TRBV7-2 to TRBJ2-1; 10 bases map to TRBD2. Per the germline V gene, CDR1 is SGHTA and CDR2 is FQGNSA. This CDR3 has 15 residues. J gave up 10 bases and V 2 bases, and 8 bases lay outside the gene matches. The CDR3 sequence is CASSLNPSGSYEQFF. The DNA of the CDR3 is TGTGCCAGCAGCTTAAACCCTAGCGGGAGTTACGAGCAGTTCTTC.

CDR3: CASSPGGTNYGYTF. The CDR3 nucleotides are TGCGCCAGCAGCCCGGGTGGGACAAACTATGGCTACACCTTC. The chain joins TRBV5-1 to TRBJ1-2; tentatively, D is TRBD1 (6 bases). The CDR3 is 14 amino acids. With 4 bases removed from V and 2 bases from J, the gap between germline ends came to 12 bases. Germline CDR1 reads SGHRS; CDR2 reads YFSETQ.

On this clonotype: Since the CDR3 does not end with the conserved phenylalanine or tryptophan, this likely comes from a read error. The DNA is omitted, as the CDR3 cannot be located on it reliably, and the CDR3 follows TCRdb's listing. CDR3 sequence reads: CASSFPESYEQYFGN. The chain recombines TRBV7-9 with TRBJ2-5. The CDR3 spans 15 residues, counting both ends. Per the germline V gene, CDR1 is SEHNR and CDR2 is FQNEAQ (reference sequence).

This clonotype was found many times. A much larger clone is a single base away; this may be a read error. The V and J genes are TRBV11-2 and TRBJ2-7; no clear D. The CDR3 contains 15 residues. Trimming removed 4 bases at V and 7 bases at J, with 20 bases between. Germline-derived CDR1 and CDR2 are SGHAT and FQNNGV. CDR3 bases: TGTGCCAGCAGCTCCATTGGGATAAAGTACAATGAGCAGTACTTC. Protein: CASSSIGIKYNEQYF.

This clonotype was counted between two and nine times. The chain links TRBV11-2 to TRBJ2-4, with 9 bases identical to TRBD2. The J call may be in error: the DNA end matches TRBJ2-7 better. The CDR3 is 17 residues long. Per the germline V gene, CDR1 is SGHAT and CDR2 is FQNNGV. The CDR3 region is CASSSRGLLAGLYEQYF. The CDR3 DNA reads as TGTGCCAGCAGCTCCCGGGGATTGCTAGCGGGATTGTACGAGCAGTACTTC.

The genes are TRBV6-8 and TRBJ1-1; D gene unclear. V dropped 8 bases and J dropped 0 bases, with 7 bases sitting between them. Germline values: CDR1 MNHGY, CDR2 SAAAGT. The CDR3 is made up of 12 amino acids. CDR3 sequence reads: CASRRLNTEAFF. The CDR3 DNA follows: TGTGCCAGCCGGCGTTTGAACACTGAAGCTTTCTTT.